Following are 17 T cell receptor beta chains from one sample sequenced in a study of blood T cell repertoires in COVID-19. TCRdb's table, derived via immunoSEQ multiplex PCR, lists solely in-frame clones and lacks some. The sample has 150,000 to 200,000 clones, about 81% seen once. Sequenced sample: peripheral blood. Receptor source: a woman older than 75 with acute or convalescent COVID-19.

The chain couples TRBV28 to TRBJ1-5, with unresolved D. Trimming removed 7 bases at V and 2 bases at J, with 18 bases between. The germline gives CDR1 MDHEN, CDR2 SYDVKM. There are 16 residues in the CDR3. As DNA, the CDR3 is TGTGCCAGCACCATCCAAGCCAATTTGGGCAATCAGCCCCAGCATTTT. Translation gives CASTIQANLGNQPQHF. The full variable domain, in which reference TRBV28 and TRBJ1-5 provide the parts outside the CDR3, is DVKVTQSSRYLVKRTGEKVFLECVQDMDHENMFWYRQDPGLGLRLIYFSYDVKMKEKGDIPEGYSVSREKKERFSLILESASTNQTSMYLCASTIQANLGNQPQHFGDGTRLSIL.

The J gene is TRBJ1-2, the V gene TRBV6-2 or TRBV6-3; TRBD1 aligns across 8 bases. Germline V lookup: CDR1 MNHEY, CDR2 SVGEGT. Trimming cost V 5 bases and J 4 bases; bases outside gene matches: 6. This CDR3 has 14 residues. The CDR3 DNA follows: TGTGCCAGCAGTCACAGGGGGAGCGTCTATGGCTACACCTTC. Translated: CASSHRGSVYGYTF.

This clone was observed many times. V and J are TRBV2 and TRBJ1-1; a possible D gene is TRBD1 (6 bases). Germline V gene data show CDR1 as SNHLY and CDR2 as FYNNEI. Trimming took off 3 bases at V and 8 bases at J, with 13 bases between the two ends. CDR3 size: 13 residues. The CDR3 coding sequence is TGTGCCAGCAGTGACGGGGGGCGACCCGAAGCTTTCTTT. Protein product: CASSDGGRPEAFF.

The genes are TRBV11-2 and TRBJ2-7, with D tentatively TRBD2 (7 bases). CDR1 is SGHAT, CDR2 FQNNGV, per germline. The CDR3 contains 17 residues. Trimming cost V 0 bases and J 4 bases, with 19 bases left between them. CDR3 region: CASSLDGGAVGRYEQYF. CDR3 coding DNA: TGTGCCAGCAGCTTAGATGGGGGGGCAGTGGGGAGGTACGAGCAGTACTTC.

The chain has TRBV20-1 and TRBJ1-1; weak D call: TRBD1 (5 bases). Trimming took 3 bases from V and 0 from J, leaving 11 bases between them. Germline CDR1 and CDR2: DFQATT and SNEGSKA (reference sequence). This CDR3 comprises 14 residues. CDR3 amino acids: CSASPDSMNTEAFF. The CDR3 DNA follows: TGCAGTGCTAGTCCCGACAGTATGAACACTGAAGCTTTCTTT.

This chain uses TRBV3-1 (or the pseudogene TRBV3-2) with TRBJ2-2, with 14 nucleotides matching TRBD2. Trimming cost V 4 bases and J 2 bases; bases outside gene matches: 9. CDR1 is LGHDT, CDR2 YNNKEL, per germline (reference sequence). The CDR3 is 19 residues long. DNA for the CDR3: TGTGCCAGCAGCCCCGGGACTAGCGGGGGTGAAGCCAACACCGGGGAGCTGTTTTTT. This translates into CASSPGTSGGEANTGELFF.

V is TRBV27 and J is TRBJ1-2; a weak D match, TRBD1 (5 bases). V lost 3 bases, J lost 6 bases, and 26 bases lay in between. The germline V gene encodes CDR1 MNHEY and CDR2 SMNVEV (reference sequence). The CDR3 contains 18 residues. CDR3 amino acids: CASSFTHLDFAGIDGYTF. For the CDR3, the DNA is TGTGCCAGCAGTTTCACCCATCTGGATTTTGCAGGGATTGATGGCTACACCTTC.

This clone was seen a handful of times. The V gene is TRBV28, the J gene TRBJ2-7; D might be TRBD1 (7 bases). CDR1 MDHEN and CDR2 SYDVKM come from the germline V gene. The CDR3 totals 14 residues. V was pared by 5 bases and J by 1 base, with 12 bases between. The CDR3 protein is CASSPTGTSYEQYF. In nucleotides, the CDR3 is TGTGCCAGCAGTCCGACAGGGACTTCCTACGAGCAGTACTTC.

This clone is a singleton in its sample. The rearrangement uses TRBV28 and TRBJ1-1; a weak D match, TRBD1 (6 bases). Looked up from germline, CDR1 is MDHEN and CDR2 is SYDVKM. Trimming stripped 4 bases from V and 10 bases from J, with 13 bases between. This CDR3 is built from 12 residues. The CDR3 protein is CASSWGGQRAFF. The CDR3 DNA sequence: TGTGCCAGCAGTTGGGGGGGACAACGAGCTTTCTTT.

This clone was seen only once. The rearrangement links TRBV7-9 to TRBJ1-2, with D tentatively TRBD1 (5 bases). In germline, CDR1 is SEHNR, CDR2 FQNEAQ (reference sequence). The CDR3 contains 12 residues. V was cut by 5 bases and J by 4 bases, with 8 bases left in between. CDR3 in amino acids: CASSPDSYGYTF. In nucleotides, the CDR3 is TGTGCCAGCAGCCCAGACAGCTATGGCTACACCTTC.

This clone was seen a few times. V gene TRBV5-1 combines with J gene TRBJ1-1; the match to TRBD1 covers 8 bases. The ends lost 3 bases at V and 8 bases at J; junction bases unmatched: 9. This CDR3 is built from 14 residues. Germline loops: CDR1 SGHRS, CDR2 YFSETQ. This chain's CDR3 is CASSSDRVTREAFF. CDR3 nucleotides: TGCGCCAGCAGCTCGGACAGGGTCACGAGAGAAGCTTTCTTT. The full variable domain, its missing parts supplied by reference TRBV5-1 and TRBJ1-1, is KAGVTQTPRYLIKTRGQQVTLSCSPISGHRSVSWYQQTPGQGLQFLFEYFSETQRNKGNFPGRFSGRQFSNSRSEMNVSTLELGDSALYLCASSSDRVTREAFFGQGTRLTVV.

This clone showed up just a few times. As DNA, the CDR3 is TGTGGAGGGGGCTCTTATGGCTACACCTTC. This sequence encodes CGGGSYGYTF. The chain is built from TRBV6-5 and TRBJ1-2; 7 bases agree with TRBD1. The length of the CDR3 is 10 residues. From germline, CDR1 is MNHEY and CDR2 SVGAGI.

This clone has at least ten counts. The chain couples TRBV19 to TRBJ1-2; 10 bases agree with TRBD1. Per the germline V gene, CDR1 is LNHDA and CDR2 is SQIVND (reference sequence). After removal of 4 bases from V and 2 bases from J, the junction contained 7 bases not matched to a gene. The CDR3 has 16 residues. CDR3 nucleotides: TGTGCCAGTAGTACCAGGACAGGGGGGCTCAACTATGGCTACACCTTC. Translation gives CASSTRTGGLNYGYTF.

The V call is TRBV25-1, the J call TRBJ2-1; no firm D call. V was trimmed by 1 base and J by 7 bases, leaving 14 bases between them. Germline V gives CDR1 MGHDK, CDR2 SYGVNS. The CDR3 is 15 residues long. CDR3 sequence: CASSEFGRSSNEQFF. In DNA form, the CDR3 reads TGTGCCAGCAGTGAATTTGGCCGATCTAGTAATGAGCAGTTCTTC.

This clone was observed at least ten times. In nucleotides, the CDR3 is TGCGCCAGCAGCCAAGATTCCTCGAGCTCCTACGAGCAGTACTTC. Encoded protein: CASSQDSSSSYEQYF. The gene calls are TRBV4-3 and TRBJ2-7; D unresolved. From germline, CDR1 is LGHNA and CDR2 YSLEER. This CDR3 is 15 amino acids long. Trimming shortened V by 0 bases and J by 0 bases, and 9 bases separated the two germline ends.

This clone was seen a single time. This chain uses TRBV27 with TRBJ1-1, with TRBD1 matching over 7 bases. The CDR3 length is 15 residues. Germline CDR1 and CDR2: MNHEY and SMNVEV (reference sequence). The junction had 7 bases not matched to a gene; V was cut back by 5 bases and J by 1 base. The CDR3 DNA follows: TGTGCCAGCAGTCCGTGGACAGGATCGAACACTGAAGCTTTCTTT. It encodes CASSPWTGSNTEAFF.

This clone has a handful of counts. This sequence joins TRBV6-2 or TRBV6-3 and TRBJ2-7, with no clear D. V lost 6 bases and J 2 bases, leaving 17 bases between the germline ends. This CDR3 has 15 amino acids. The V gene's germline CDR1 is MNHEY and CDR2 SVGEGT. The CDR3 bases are TGTGCCAGCAGCCCCGAGGCGGTAAGGACCTACGAGCAGTACTTC. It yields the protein CASSPEAVRTYEQYF.